These T cell receptor beta chains were read from a single sample in a study of blood T cell repertoires in COVID-19. The table came from immunoSEQ multiplex PCR; TCRdb's copy has only in-frame clones and leaves some out. This sample carries 260,000 or so clones, approximately 87% of them seen once, and the ten largest clones take around 7.8%. The sample was peripheral blood. The receptors shown here come from a human donor in a cohort sampled during active COVID-19. The CDR3 runs from the conserved cysteine through the conserved F or W. Each record gives: CDR3 DNA, CDR3 protein, V gene, clone size, J gene, D gene. D genes are given only for firm matches. Not every row has a clone size; where given, it reads once, few, many or a size class.

TGTGCCAGCAGTAAAGCGCTAGCGGGAGTTTGGAATGAGCAGTTCTTC CASSKALAGVWNEQFF TRBV2 NA TRBJ2-1 TRBD2
TGTGCCAGCACCCCACCTGTAGCAGATACGCAGTATTTT CASTPPVADTQYF TRBV6-2/TRBV6-3 NA TRBJ2-3 NA
TGTGCCAGCAGCTTAGCGGGGACAGTGAAAGAGACCCAGTACTTC CASSLAGTVKETQYF TRBV7-8 NA TRBJ2-5 TRBD1
TGCGCCAGCAGCTTGGGACCGGGAGGGGCGACTGAAGCTTTCTTT CASSLGPGGATEAFF TRBV5-1 NA TRBJ1-1 NA
TGTGCCAGCAGCGCGACAGGGGTGCACGAGCAGTACTTC CASSATGVHEQYF TRBV11-2 NA TRBJ2-7 TRBD1
TGTGCCACCAGGGAGACTAGCGGGGGCTACAATGAGCAGTTCTTC CATRETSGGYNEQFF TRBV24-1 NA TRBJ2-1 TRBD2
TGTGCCAGCAGCTTACTCAACAGTCCCACAGATACGCAGTATTTT CASSLLNSPTDTQYF TRBV7-2 NA TRBJ2-3 NA
TGTGCCACCAGTGACAAGGACAGGGATGGCTACACCTTC CATSDKDRDGYTF TRBV24-1 NA TRBJ1-2 TRBD1
TGCGCCAGCAGTGGGACTAGCACCCATGAGCAGTTCTTC CASSGTSTHEQFF TRBV10-2 NA TRBJ2-1 TRBD2
TGCGCCAGCAGTGACGCCGGTGAGCAGTTCTTC CASSDAGEQFF TRBV10-1 NA TRBJ2-1 NA
TGTGCCAGTAGTATAGACGCAACCGGGGAGGTCACTGAAGCTTTCTTT CASSIDATGEVTEAFF TRBV19 few TRBJ1-1 NA
TGCGCCAGCAGCTTTATAGGGGCTGGGTCCTACGAGCAGTACTTC CASSFIGAGSYEQYF TRBV5-1 NA TRBJ2-7 NA
TGCGCCAGCACCCTGGAGGCCAGCGGAAAGCAAGAGACCCAGTACTTC CASTLEASGKQETQYF TRBV5-1 NA TRBJ2-5 NA
TGTGCCAGCAGGTGGGAGGGGACTTATGGCTACACCTTC CASRWEGTYGYTF TRBV28 NA TRBJ1-2 NA
TGTGCCAGCCGTCAAGGACCGGGACAGCTCTACGAGCAGTACTTC CASRQGPGQLYEQYF TRBV2 NA TRBJ2-7 TRBD1
TGTGCCAGCAGTGAACAGGGTGGCACTGAAGCTTTCTTT CASSEQGGTEAFF TRBV6-1 NA TRBJ1-1 NA
TGTGCCAGCGGAACAGGGGTCTATAGCAATCAGCCCCAGCATTTT CASGTGVYSNQPQHF TRBV9 NA TRBJ1-5 TRBD1
TGTGCTAGTGGTTTGGTACTGCAGGGGGTCAGCAATCAGCCCCAGCATTTT CASGLVLQGVSNQPQHF TRBV12-5 NA TRBJ1-5 TRBD1
TGTGCCAGCAGCCGTCTGGGGGCACAAGAGACCCAGTACTTC CASSRLGAQETQYF TRBV14 NA TRBJ2-5 NA
TGCGCCAGCAGCTTGGGTCAATACGAGCAGTACTTC CASSLGQYEQYF TRBV5-1 NA TRBJ2-7 NA
TGTGCCAGCAGCTCACAACAGGGGTGGGACGAGACCCAGTACTTC CASSSQQGWDETQYF TRBV7-9 once TRBJ2-5 TRBD1
TGTGCCAGCAGTGAAACAACCGGGACAGGGGGCAGTGAAAAACTGTTTTTT CASSETTGTGGSEKLFF TRBV6-1 NA TRBJ1-4 TRBD1
TGCACCAGCAGCCGGTACAGGGGGCATGAGCAGTTCTTC CTSSRYRGHEQFF TRBV1 NA TRBJ2-1 NA
TGTGCCATCACCGCCGAGGCCGCAAGTGCGGATACGCAGTATTTT CAITAEAASADTQYF TRBV10-3 NA TRBJ2-3 NA
TGTGCCAGTAGGCAACAGCCCGCAGGCCATGGCTACACCTTC CASRQQPAGHGYTF TRBV19 NA TRBJ1-2 NA
TGTGCCAGCAGCCCTTCCGTGGGCTTTAGGGAGCAGTACTTC CASSPSVGFREQYF TRBV27 NA TRBJ2-7 NA
TGCGCCAGCAGCTTGCCGGTCTACAATGAGCAGTTCTTC CASSLPVYNEQFF TRBV5-1 NA TRBJ2-1 NA
TGTGCCAGCAGCTTGGACGGACGGGGGAGGACCCAGTACTTC CASSLDGRGRTQYF TRBV7-2 once TRBJ2-5 NA
TGTGCCAGCAGCCGCCCGTCGGGACAGGCCCTTCTTTCTGGAAACACCATATATTTT CASSRPSGQALLSGNTIYF TRBV4-2 NA TRBJ1-3 TRBD1
TGTGCCAGCAGTCCCCCCCGGCAGGGAACGCTCGAGCAGTACTTC CASSPPRQGTLEQYF TRBV28 NA TRBJ2-7 NA
TGTGCCAGCAGTCCCTCCGGGGGAGTTGGGGCGAACTATGGCTACACCTTC CASSPSGGVGANYGYTF TRBV25-1 few TRBJ1-2 NA
TGTGCCACCAGCAGCTACACCGGGGAGCTGTTTTTT CATSSYTGELFF TRBV15 many TRBJ2-2 NA
TGTGCCAGCAGTACCACCACCCGACAGGGTAATCAGCCCCAGCATTTT CASSTTTRQGNQPQHF TRBV2 NA TRBJ1-5 TRBD1
TGTGCCACCAGCCGACAGGGGAGGACCGGGGAGCTGTTTTTT CATSRQGRTGELFF TRBV24-1 NA TRBJ2-2 TRBD1
TGTGCCAGCACCCTGAACACCGGGGAGCTGTTTTTT CASTLNTGELFF TRBV6-5 NA TRBJ2-2 NA
TGTGCCACCAGTGAATTCGGGACAGGGAAAGAGACCCAGTACTTC CATSEFGTGKETQYF TRBV24-1 NA TRBJ2-5 TRBD1
TGTGCCAGCAGCTCCCCGGGACTAGCGGCCCCCAGTACGATCTACAATGAGCAGTTCTTC CASSSPGLAAPSTIYNEQFF TRBV11-3 NA TRBJ2-1 TRBD2
TGTGCCTCTAGGCGGGTCTCTGGGGCCAACGTCCTGACTTTC CASRRVSGANVLTF TRBV5-8 NA TRBJ2-6 NA
TGTGCCAGCCCCCGGGCGGGAACTCCCTCCTACAATGAGCAGTTCTTC CASPRAGTPSYNEQFF TRBV2 NA TRBJ2-1 NA
TGCGCCAGCAGCTTGGTCGGCAGGGCCTACGAGCAGTACTTC CASSLVGRAYEQYF TRBV5-1 NA TRBJ2-7 NA
TGTGCCAGCAGCGACATACCGGGACAGTTAGACGACAACTATGGCTACACCTTC CASSDIPGQLDDNYGYTF TRBV21-1 NA TRBJ1-2 NA
TGTGCCAGCACAAGGTATGGGGGGTCGACCTACGAGCAGTACTTC CASTRYGGSTYEQYF TRBV4-2 few TRBJ2-7 NA
TGTGCCACCCATCGACAGGGGAACAATCAGCCCCAGCATTTT CATHRQGNNQPQHF TRBV19 NA TRBJ1-5 TRBD1